This TCR beta chain is from a study of blood T cell repertoires in COVID-19. Measured with immunoSEQ multiplex PCR; TCRdb has only the in-frame clones, and not every one. The profile shows about 75,000 clones, 80% to 90% of them singletons. This CDR3 has 14 residues. Sequencing used peripheral blood. The V and J genes are TRBV21-1 and TRBJ2-3; the tabulated D call, TRBD1, remains unverified against the DNA. TRBV21-1 is a pseudogene. This receptor was obtained from a woman in her 50s with acute or convalescent COVID-19. CDR3 residues: CAGYRGRNTDTQYF. The CDR3 DNA reads as TGTGCCGGATACAGGGGGCGCAACACAGATACGCAGTATTTT.